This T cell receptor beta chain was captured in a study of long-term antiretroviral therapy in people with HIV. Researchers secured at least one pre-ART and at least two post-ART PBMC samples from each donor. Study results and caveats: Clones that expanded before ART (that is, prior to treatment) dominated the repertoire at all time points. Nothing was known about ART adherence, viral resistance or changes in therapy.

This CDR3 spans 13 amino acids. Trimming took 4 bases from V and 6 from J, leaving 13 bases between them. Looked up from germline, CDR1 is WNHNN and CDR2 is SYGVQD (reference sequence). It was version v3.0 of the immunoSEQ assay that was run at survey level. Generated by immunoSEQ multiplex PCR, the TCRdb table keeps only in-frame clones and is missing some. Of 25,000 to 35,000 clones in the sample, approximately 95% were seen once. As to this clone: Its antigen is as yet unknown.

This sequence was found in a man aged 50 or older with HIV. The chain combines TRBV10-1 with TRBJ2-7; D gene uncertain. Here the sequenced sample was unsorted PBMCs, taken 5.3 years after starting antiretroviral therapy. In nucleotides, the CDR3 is TGCGCCAGCAGTGGGGATCCTTTCTCCGAGCAGTACTTC. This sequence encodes CASSGDPFSEQYF.